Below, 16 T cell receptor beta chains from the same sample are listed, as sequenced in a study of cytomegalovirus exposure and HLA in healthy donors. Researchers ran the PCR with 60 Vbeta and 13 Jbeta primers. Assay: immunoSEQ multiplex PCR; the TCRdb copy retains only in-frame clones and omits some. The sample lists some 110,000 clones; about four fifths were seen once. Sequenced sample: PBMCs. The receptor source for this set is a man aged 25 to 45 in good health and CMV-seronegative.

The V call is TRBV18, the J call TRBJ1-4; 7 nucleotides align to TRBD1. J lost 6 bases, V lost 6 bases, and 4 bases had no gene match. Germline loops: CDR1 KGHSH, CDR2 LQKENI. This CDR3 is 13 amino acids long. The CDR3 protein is CASSFRGDEKLFF. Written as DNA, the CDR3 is TGTGCCAGCTCTTTCAGGGGGGATGAAAAACTGTTTTTT. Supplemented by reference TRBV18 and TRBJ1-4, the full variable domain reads NAGVMQNPRHLVRRRGQEARLRCSPMKGHSHVYWYRQLPEEGLKFMVYLQKENIIDESGMPKERFSAEFPKEGPSILRIQQVVRGDSAAYFCASSFRGDEKLFFGSGTQLSVL.

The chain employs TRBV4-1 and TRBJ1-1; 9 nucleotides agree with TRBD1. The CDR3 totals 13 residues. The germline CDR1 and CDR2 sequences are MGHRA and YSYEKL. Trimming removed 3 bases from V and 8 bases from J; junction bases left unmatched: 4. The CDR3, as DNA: TGCGCCAGCAGCCAGAACAGGGGGCTAGAAGCTTTCTTT. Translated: CASSQNRGLEAFF.

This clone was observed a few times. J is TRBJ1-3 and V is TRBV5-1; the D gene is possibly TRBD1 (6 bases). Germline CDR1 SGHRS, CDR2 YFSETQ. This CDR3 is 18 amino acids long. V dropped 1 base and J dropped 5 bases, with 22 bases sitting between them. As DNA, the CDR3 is TGCGCCAGCAGCTTGATGATGGGGGCGCAGGACCGACGAAACACCATATATTTT. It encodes CASSLMMGAQDRRNTIYF.

The CDR3 is CASGGLGGEAFF. CDR3 sequence (DNA): TGTGCCTCCGGGGGGCTTGGTGGGGAAGCTTTCTTT. V gene TRBV28 combines with J gene TRBJ1-1, with D perhaps TRBD1 (6 bases). Germline V gene sequence: CDR1 MDHEN, CDR2 SYDVKM. This CDR3 is 12 amino acids long. The V and J ends lost 11 bases and 8 bases respectively, with 18 bases between them.

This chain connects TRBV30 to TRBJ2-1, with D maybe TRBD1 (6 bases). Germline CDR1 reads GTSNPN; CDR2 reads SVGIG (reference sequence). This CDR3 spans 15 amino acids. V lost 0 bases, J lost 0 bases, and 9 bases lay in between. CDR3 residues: CAWSVGQSSYNEQFF. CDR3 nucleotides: TGTGCCTGGAGTGTAGGACAGAGCTCCTACAATGAGCAGTTCTTC. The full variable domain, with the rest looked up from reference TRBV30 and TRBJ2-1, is SQTIHQWPATLVQPVGSPLSLECTVEGTSNPNLYWYRQAAGRGLQLLFYSVGIGQISSEVPQNLSASRPQDRQFILSSKKLLLSDSGFYLCAWSVGQSSYNEQFFGPGTRLTVL.

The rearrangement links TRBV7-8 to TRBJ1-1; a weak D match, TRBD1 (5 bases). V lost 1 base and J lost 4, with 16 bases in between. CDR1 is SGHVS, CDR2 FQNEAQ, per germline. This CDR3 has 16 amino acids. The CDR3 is CASSLVLGRAVTEAFF. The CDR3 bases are TGTGCCAGCAGCTTAGTTCTTGGCAGGGCGGTCACTGAAGCTTTCTTT.

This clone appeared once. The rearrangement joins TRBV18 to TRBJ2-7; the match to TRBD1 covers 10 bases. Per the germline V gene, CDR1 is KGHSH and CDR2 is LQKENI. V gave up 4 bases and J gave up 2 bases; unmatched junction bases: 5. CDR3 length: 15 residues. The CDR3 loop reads CASSLRTGGPYEQYF. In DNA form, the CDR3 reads TGTGCCAGCTCACTTCGGACAGGGGGTCCCTACGAGCAGTACTTC. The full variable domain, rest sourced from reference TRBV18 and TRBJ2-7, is NAGVMQNPRHLVRRRGQEARLRCSPMKGHSHVYWYRQLPEEGLKFMVYLQKENIIDESGMPKERFSAEFPKEGPSILRIQQVVRGDSAAYFCASSLRTGGPYEQYFGPGTRLTVT.

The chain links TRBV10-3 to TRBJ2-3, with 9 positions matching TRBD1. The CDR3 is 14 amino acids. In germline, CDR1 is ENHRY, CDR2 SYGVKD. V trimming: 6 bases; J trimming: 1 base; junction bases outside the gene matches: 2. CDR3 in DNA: TGTGCCATCAGCACAGGGGGCGGCACAGATACGCAGTATTTT. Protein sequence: CAISTGGGTDTQYF.

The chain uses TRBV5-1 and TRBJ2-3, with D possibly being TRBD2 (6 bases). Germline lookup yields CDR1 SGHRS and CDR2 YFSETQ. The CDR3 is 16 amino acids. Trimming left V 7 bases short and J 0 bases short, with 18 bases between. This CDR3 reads CASGGTHSPSTDTQYF. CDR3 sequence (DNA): TGCGCCAGCGGGGGGACGCATTCACCTAGCACAGATACGCAGTATTTT.

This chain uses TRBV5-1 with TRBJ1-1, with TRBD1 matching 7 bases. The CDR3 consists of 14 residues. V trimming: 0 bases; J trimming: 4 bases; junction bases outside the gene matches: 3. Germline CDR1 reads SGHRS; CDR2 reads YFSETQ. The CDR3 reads CASSLAQGSTEAFF. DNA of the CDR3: TGCGCCAGCAGCTTGGCACAGGGGAGCACTGAAGCTTTCTTT. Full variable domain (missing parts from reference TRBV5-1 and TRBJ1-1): KAGVTQTPRYLIKTRGQQVTLSCSPISGHRSVSWYQQTPGQGLQFLFEYFSETQRNKGNFPGRFSGRQFSNSRSEMNVSTLELGDSALYLCASSLAQGSTEAFFGQGTRLTVV.

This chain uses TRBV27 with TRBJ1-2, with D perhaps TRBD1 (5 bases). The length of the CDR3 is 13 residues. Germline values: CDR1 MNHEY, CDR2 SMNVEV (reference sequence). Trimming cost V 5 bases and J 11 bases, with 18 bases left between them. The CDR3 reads CASSIRSGFGYTF. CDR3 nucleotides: TGTGCCAGCAGTATACGATCAGGGTTTGGGTACACCTTC.

The chain's CDR3 is CASSLPVGGEDEKLFF. CDR3 nucleotide sequence: TGTGCCAGCAGCTTACCTGTGGGAGGGGAGGACGAAAAACTGTTTTTT. The chain carries TRBV7-9 and TRBJ1-4; D may be TRBD1 (5 bases). Deletions cut 2 bases from V and 8 bases from J, with 18 bases between. The length of the CDR3 is 16 residues. The germline gives CDR1 SEHNR, CDR2 FQNEAQ (reference sequence). Full variable domain (outside the CDR3, taken from reference TRBV7-9 and TRBJ1-4): DTGVSQNPRHKITKRGQNVTFRCDPISEHNRLYWYRQTLGQGPEFLTYFQNEAQLEKSRLLSDRFSAERPKGSFSTLEIQRTEQGDSAMYLCASSLPVGGEDEKLFFGSGTQLSVL.

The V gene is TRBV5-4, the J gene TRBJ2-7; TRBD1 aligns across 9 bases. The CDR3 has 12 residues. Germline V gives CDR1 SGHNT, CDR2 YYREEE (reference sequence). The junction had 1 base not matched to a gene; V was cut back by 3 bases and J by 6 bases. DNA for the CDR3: TGTGCCAGCAGCTCGACAGGGGGCGAGCAGTACTTC. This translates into CASSSTGGEQYF.

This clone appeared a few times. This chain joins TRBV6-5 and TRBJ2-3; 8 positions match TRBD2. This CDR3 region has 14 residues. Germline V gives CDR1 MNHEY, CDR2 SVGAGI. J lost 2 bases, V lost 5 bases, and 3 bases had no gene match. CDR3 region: CASSPGGNTDTQYF. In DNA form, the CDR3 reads TGTGCCAGCAGTCCGGGGGGGAACACAGATACGCAGTATTTT.

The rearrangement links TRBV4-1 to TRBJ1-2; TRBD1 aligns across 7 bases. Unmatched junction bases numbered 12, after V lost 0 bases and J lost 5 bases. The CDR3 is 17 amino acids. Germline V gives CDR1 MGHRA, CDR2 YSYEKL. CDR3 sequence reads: CASSQDGQAHGAYGYTF. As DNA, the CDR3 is TGCGCCAGCAGCCAAGATGGACAGGCCCATGGGGCTTATGGCTACACCTTC.

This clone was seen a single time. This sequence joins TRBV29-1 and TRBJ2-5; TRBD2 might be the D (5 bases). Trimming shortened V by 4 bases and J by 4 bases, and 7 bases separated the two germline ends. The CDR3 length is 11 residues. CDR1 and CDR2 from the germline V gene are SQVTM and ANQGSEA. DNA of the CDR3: TGCAGCGTTGGGGGAGTAGAGACCCAGTACTTC. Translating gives CSVGGVETQYF. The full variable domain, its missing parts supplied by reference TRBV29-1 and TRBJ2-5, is SAVISQKPSRDICQRGTSLTIQCQVDSQVTMMFWYRQQPGQSLTLIATANQGSEATYESGFVIDKFPISRPNLTFSTLTVSNMSPEDSSIYLCSVGGVETQYFGPGTRLLVL.